Detailed here is one T cell receptor (beta chain). Authors' processing steps: Amplifying reference gene primers gave estimates of nucleated cell counts. Repertoires were generated with immunoSEQ multiplex PCR, while TCRdb's copy carries only in-frame clones and drops some. The DNA was the basis for D and trimming; V, J and clone size are from that table. The sample carries about 47,000 clones, about four fifths recorded once. These data are taken from a study of blood T cell repertoires in COVID-19. Across the study: From T cells, B-cell-depleted T cells, or PBMCs came the material, which was cDNA or gDNA.

The sequencing input was peripheral blood. The receptor was derived from a man aged 50 to 60 with acute or convalescent COVID-19.

For the CDR3, the DNA is TGCGCCAGCAGCTTGGACGGTTTCTCTGGAAACACCATATATTTT. Encoded protein: CASSLDGFSGNTIYF. V is TRBV5-1 and J is TRBJ1-3; D is ambiguous. Trimming cost V 0 bases and J 0 bases, with 7 bases left between them. The CDR3 has 15 residues. Germline loops: CDR1 SGHRS, CDR2 YFSETQ.